The T cell receptor beta chain under discussion was sequenced for a study of response to subunit inactivated influenza vaccine. This clonotype was counted ten times or more. The CDR3 loop spans 13 amino acids. Between the trimmed V and J ends, which lost 6 bases and 8 bases, there was a span of 14 bases. TCRdb re-called the RT-PCR reads with MiXCR, one entry per CDR3 protein. The table records some 600,000 distinct CDR3 sequences, approximately 15% of them present only once. V is TRBV12-3 or TRBV12-4 and J is TRBJ2-1; D call uncertain. Sample: PBMCs from blood, taken 14 days before vaccination. The receptor's source is a man aged 50-60 years who received an inactivated influenza vaccine. CDR3 bases: TGTGCCAGCAGCTTCCAGGCGCCTCATGAGCAGTTCTTC. This translates into CASSFQAPHEQFF.